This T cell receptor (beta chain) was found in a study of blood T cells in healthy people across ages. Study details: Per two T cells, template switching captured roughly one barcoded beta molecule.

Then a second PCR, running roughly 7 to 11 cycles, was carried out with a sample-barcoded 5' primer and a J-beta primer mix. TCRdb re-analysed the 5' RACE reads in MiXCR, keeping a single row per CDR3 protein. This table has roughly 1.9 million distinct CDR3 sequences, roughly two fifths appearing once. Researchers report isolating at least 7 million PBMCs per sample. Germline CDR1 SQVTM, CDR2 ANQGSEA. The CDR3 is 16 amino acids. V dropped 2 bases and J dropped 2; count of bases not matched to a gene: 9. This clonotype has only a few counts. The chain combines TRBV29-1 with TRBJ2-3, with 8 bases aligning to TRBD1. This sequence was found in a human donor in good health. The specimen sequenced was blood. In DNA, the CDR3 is TGCAGCGTTGAAATGCGGCAGGGGGCTTACACAGATACGCAGTATTTT. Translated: CSVEMRQGAYTDTQYF.